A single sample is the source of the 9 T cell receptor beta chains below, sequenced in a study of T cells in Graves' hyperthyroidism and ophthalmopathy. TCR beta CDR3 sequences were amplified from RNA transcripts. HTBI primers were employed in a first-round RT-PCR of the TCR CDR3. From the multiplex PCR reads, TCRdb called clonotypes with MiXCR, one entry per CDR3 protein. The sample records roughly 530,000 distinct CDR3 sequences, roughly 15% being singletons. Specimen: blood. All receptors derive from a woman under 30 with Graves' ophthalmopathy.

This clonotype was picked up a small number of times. The CDR3 sequence is CSAFSGNTIYF. In nucleotides, the CDR3 is TGCTCGGCCTTCTCTGGAAACACCATATATTTT. This sequence joins TRBV20-1 and TRBJ1-3; D unclear. CDR1 and CDR2 from the germline V gene are DFQATT and SNEGSKA (reference sequence). This CDR3 comprises 11 residues.

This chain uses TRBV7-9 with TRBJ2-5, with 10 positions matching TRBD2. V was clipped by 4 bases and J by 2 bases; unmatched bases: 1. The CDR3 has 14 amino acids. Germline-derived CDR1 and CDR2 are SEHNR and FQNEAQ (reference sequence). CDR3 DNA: TGTGCCAGCAGCTCAGCGGGGGGGCAAGAGACCCAGTACTTC. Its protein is CASSSAGGQETQYF.

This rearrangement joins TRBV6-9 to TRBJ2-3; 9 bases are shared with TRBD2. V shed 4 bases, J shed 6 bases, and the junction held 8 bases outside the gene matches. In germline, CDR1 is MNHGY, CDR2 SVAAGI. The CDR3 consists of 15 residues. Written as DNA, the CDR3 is TGTGCCAGCAGTTTCCACGGGACTAGCTACGATACGCAGTATTTT. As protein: CASSFHGTSYDTQYF.

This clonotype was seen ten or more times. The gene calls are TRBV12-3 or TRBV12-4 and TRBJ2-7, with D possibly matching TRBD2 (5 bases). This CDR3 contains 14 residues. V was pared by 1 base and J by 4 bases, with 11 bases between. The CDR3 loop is CASSLGLATYEQYF. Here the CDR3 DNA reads TGTGCCAGCAGTTTAGGGCTAGCCACATACGAGCAGTACTTC.

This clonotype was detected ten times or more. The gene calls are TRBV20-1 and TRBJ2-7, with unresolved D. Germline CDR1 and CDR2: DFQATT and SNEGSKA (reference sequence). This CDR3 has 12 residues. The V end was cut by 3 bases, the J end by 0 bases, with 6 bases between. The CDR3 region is CSASDTSYEQYF. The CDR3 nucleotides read TGCAGTGCTAGCGACACCTCCTACGAGCAGTACTTC.

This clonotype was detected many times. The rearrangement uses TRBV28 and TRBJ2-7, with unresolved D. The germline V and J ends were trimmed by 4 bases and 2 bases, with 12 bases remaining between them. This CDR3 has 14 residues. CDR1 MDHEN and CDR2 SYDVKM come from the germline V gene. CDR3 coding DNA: TGTGCCAGCAGTTCACTATCCTCTGCCTACGAGCAGTACTTC. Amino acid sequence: CASSSLSSAYEQYF.

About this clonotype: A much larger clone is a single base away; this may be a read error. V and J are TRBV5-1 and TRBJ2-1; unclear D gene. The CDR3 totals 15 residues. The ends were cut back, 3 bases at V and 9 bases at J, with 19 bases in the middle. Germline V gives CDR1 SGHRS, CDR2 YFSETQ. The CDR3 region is CASSSAWGTVGEQFF. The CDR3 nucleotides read TGCGCCAGCAGCTCGGCCTGGGGTACGGTTGGTGAGCAGTTCTTC.

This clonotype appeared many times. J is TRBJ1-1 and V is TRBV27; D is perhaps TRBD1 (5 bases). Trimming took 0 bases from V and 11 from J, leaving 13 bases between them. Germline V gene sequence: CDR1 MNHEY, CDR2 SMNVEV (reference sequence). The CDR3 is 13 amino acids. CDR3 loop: CASSLSEGVEAFF. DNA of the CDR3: TGTGCCAGCAGTTTATCGGAAGGGGTGGAGGCTTTCTTT.

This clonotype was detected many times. CDR3 DNA sequence: TGTGCCAGCTCACCAGGGTTGGACAGGGGGCCTGGCAAGCAGTACTTC. Its protein is CASSPGLDRGPGKQYF. The rearrangement uses TRBV18 and TRBJ2-7, with 11 positions matching TRBD1. The J segment lost 8 bases and the V segment lost 2 bases, leaving 11 bases of the junction unmatched. Per the germline V gene, CDR1 is KGHSH and CDR2 is LQKENI. This CDR3 is built from 16 residues.